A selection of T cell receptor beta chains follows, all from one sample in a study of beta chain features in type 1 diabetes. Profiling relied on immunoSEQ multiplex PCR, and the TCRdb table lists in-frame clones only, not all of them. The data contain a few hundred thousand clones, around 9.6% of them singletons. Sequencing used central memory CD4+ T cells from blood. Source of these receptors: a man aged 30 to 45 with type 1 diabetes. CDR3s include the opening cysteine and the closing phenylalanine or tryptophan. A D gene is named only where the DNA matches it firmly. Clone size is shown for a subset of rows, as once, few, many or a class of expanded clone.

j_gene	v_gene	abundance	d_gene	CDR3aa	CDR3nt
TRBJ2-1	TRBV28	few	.	CASSSPAGAESMQFF	TGTGCCAGCAGTTCACCAGCCGGGGCGGAGTCGATGCAGTTCTTC
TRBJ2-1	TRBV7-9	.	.	CASSSLGVYNEQFF	TGTGCCAGCAGCTCCCTGGGGGTATACAATGAGCAGTTCTTC
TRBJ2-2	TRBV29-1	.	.	CSLGHSNTGELFF	TGCAGCTTAGGACACTCGAACACCGGGGAGCTGTTTTTT
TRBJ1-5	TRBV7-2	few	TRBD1	CASSWDRGPNQPQHF	TGTGCCAGCAGTTGGGACAGGGGGCCCAATCAGCCCCAGCATTTT
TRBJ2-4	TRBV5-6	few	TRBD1	CASSFSQGDIQYF	TGTGCCAGCAGCTTTTCCCAGGGGGACATTCAGTACTTC
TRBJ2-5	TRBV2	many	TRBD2	CASRSSGETQYF	TGTGCCAGCCGTTCTAGCGGAGAGACCCAGTACTTC
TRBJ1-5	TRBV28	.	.	CASTSGSQPQHF	TGTGCCAGCACCTCAGGGAGTCAGCCCCAGCATTTT
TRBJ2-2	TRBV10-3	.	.	CAISEGVNTGELFF	TGTGCCATCAGTGAGGGGGTAAACACCGGGGAGCTGTTTTTT
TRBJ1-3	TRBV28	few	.	CASNTRATSGNTIYF	TGTGCCAGCAATACGAGGGCGACCTCTGGAAACACCATATATTTT
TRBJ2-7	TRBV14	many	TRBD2	CASSQTSGSGYEQYF	TGTGCCAGCAGCCAAACTAGCGGGAGCGGATACGAGCAGTACTTC
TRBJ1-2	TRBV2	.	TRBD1	CASSYRGLSIDYGYTF	TGTGCCAGCAGTTACAGGGGGCTTAGCATCGACTATGGCTACACCTTC
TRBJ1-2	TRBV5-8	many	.	CASSLGTEPGYGYTF	TGTGCCAGCAGCTTGGGGACAGAGCCTGGGTATGGCTACACCTTC
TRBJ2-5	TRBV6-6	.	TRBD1	CASIRDRASETQYF	TGTGCCAGCATCCGGGACAGGGCTTCCGAGACCCAGTACTTC
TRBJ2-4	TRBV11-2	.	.	CASSLEGRDWTKNIQYF	TGTGCCAGCAGCTTAGAGGGCCGGGACTGGACCAAAAACATTCAGTACTTC
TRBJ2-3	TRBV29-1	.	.	CSVEGANTDTQYF	TGCAGCGTTGAGGGTGCAAACACAGATACGCAGTATTTT
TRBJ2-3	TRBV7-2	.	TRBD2	CASSLGLAGTDTQYF	TGTGCCAGCAGCCTGGGACTAGCGGGAACAGATACGCAGTATTTT
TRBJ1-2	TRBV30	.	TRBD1	CAWTHGTGANYGYTF	TGTGCCTGGACCCACGGGACAGGGGCTAACTATGGCTACACCTTC
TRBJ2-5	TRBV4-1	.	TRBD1	CASSQEGGLPQETQYF	TGCGCCAGCAGCCAAGAAGGGGGCTTACCCCAAGAGACCCAGTACTTC
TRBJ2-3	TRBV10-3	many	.	CAISTPRAGDADTQYF	TGTGCCATCAGCACCCCGCGCGCAGGGGATGCAGATACGCAGTATTTT
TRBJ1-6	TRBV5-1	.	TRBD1	CASSRTTGMRTPLHF	TGCGCCAGCAGCAGAACGACAGGGATGAGGACACCCCTCCACTTT
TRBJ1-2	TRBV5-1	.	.	CASSLGTRPLLFYGYTF	TGCGCCAGCAGCTTGGGGACACGACCCCTCCTATTCTATGGCTACACCTTC
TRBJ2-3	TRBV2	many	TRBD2	CASSGLAGAQDTQYF	TGTGCCAGCAGCGGTCTAGCGGGAGCTCAAGATACGCAGTATTTT
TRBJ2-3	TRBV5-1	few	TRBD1	CASSLATGSADTQYF	TGCGCCAGCAGCTTGGCGACAGGGTCAGCAGATACGCAGTATTTT
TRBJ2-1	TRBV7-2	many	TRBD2	CASSASGYNEQFF	TGTGCCAGCAGCGCTAGCGGGTACAATGAGCAGTTCTTC
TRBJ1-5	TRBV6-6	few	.	CASTRTGNQPQHF	TGTGCCAGCACTCGGACAGGCAATCAGCCCCAGCATTTT
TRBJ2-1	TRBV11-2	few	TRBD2	CASSLAPSGRASPNEQFF	TGTGCCAGCAGCTTAGCGCCTAGCGGGAGGGCCAGCCCCAATGAGCAGTTCTTC
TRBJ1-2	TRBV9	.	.	CASSPKLGGSGYTF	TGTGCCAGCAGCCCCAAGTTAGGTGGGAGTGGCTACACCTTC
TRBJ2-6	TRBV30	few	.	CAWSGYTGANVLTF	TGTGCCTGGAGTGGTTATACTGGGGCCAACGTCCTGACTTTC
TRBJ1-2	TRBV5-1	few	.	CASNPGSGAYGYTF	TGCGCCAGCAACCCAGGGTCGGGGGCCTATGGCTACACCTTC
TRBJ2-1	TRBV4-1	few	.	CASSQDRREQFF	TGTGCCAGCAGCCAAGATCGAAGGGAGCAGTTCTTC
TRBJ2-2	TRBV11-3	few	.	CASSPGGPNTGELFF	TGTGCCAGCAGCCCCGGCGGTCCGAACACCGGGGAGCTGTTTTTT
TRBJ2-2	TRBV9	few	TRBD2	CASSVGLAGVTGELFF	TGTGCCAGCAGCGTTGGACTAGCGGGAGTTACCGGGGAGCTGTTTTTT
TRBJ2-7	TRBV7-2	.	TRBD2	CASSPRGTHTYEQYF	TGTGCCAGCAGCCCGCGGGGGACTCATACCTACGAGCAGTACTTC
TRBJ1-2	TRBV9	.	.	CASSVGVTDYGYTF	TGTGCCAGCAGCGTAGGAGTAACGGACTATGGCTACACCTTC
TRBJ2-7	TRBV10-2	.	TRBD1	CASSRGQGLYEQYF	TGCGCCAGCAGTCGCGGACAGGGATTGTACGAGCAGTACTTC
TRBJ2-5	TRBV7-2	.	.	CASSFRQQTQYF	TGTGCCAGCAGCTTCAGACAGCAGACCCAGTACTTC
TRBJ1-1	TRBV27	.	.	CASSLGGSFSTEAFF	TGTGCCAGCAGTTTAGGAGGTTCGTTCAGCACTGAAGCTTTCTTT
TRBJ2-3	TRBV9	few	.	CASRRSGTSTDTQYF	TGTGCCAGCAGGCGGTCTGGAACCAGCACAGATACGCAGTATTTT
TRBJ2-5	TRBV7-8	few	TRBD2	CASSLVGSGRGEETQYF	TGTGCCAGCAGCTTAGTTGGTAGCGGGAGGGGCGAAGAGACCCAGTACTTC
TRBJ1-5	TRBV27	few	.	CASSFSGAQPQHF	TGTGCCAGCAGTTTCTCAGGGGCTCAGCCCCAGCATTTT
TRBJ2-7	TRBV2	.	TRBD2	CASSATSGSYEQYF	TGTGCCAGCAGTGCTACTAGCGGGAGTTACGAGCAGTACTTC
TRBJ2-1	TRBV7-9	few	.	CASSSWDEQFF	TGTGCCAGCAGCTCCTGGGATGAGCAGTTCTTC
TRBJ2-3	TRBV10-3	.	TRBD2	CAISEIGGDTQYF	TGTGCCATCAGCGAAATCGGGGGGGATACGCAGTATTTT
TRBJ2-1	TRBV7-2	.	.	CASSAHSEAGEQFF	TGTGCCAGCAGCGCACACTCCGAAGCGGGTGAGCAGTTCTTC
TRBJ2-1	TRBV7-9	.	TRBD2	CASSLTTSGKYNEQFF	TGTGCCAGCAGCTTAACGACTAGCGGGAAGTACAATGAGCAGTTCTTC
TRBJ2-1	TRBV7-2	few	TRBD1	CASSLEGQAYNEQFF	TGTGCCAGCAGCTTAGAGGGACAGGCCTACAATGAGCAGTTCTTC
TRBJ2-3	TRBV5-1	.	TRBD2	CASTGLAGGGDTQYF	TGCGCCAGCACCGGACTAGCGGGAGGAGGAGATACGCAGTATTTT
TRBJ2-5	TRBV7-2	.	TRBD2	CASSLRLAGKETQYF	TGTGCCAGCAGCCTCCGACTAGCGGGAAAGGAGACCCAGTACTTC
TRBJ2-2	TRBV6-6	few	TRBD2	CASSYRSGRGTGELFF	TGTGCCAGCAGTTATCGTAGCGGGAGAGGCACCGGGGAGCTGTTTTTT
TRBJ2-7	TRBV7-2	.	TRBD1	CASSAWTLQGHYEQYF	TGTGCCAGCAGCGCTTGGACCCTACAGGGGCACTACGAGCAGTACTTC